This TCR beta chain was sequenced in a study of blood T cell repertoires in COVID-19. Whole-study context: Researchers got acute and convalescent COVID-19 samples from the United States, Italy and Spain. Nucleic acid was either cDNA or gDNA, and it came from T cells, B-cell-depleted T cells, or PBMCs.

This clone was observed a few times. Looked up from germline, CDR1 is SGHDN and CDR2 is FVKESK. Trimming at V came to 4 bases and at J to 4 bases, leaving 4 bases not matched to a gene. The CDR3 runs 15 residues. Data came from immunoSEQ multiplex PCR; TCRdb stores just in-frame clones and leaves some out. This repertoire shows around 72,000 clones, roughly four fifths found once; its top ten account for 20% to 25%. This TCR derives from a woman in her sixties or seventies with acute or convalescent COVID-19. What was sequenced was peripheral blood. The J gene is TRBJ2-7, the V gene TRBV14; 13 positions agree with TRBD2. The CDR3 DNA sequence: TGTGCCAGCAGCCCTTGGACTAGCGGGAGTTACGAGCAGTACTTC. Encoded protein: CASSPWTSGSYEQYF.